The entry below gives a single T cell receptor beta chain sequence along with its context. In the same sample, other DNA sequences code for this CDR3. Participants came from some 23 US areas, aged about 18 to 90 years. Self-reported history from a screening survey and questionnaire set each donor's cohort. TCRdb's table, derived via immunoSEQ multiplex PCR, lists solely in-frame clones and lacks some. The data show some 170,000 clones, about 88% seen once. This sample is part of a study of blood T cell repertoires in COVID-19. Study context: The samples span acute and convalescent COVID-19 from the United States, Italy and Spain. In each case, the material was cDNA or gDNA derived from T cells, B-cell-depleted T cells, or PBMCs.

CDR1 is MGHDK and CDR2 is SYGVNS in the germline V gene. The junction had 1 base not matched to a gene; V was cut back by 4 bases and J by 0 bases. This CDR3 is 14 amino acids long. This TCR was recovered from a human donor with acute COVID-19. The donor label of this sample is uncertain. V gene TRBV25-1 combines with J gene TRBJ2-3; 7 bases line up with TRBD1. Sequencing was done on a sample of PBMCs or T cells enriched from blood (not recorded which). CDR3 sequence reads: CASSGTGSTDTQYF. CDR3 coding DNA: TGTGCCAGCAGTGGGACAGGTAGCACAGATACGCAGTATTTT.